This T cell receptor beta chain was observed in a study of blood T cell repertoires in COVID-19. Study information: T cells, B-cell-depleted T cells, or PBMCs provided the cDNA or gDNA that served as material.

V dropped 4 bases and J dropped 0 bases, with 15 bases sitting between them. From germline, CDR1 is LGHDT and CDR2 YNNKEL (reference sequence). The CDR3 totals 17 residues. How the authors handled the data: Amplification of reference gene primers provided the estimated nucleated cell counts. Measured with immunoSEQ multiplex PCR; TCRdb has only the in-frame clones, and not every one. The V and J calls and clone size come from that table; D and trimming were worked out from the DNA. The repertoire holds approximately 53,000 clones, with 83% as singletons. This TCR derives from a man between 35 and 55 years old with acute or convalescent COVID-19. The chain recombines TRBV3-1 (or the pseudogene TRBV3-2) with TRBJ2-2; D is perhaps TRBD1 (5 bases). Material for sequencing was peripheral blood. The CDR3 is CASSPHRTRANTGELFF. The CDR3 nucleotides are TGTGCCAGCAGCCCCCACCGGACACGCGCGAACACCGGGGAGCTGTTTTTT.